The source of this TCR beta chain is a study of blood T cell repertoires in COVID-19. At the level of the study: Specimens from acute and convalescent COVID-19 originated in the United States, Italy and Spain. From T cells, B-cell-depleted T cells, or PBMCs came the material, which was cDNA or gDNA.

Authors' analysis steps: For nucleated cells, counts were estimated from reference gene primer amplification. The table came from immunoSEQ multiplex PCR; TCRdb's copy has only in-frame clones and leaves some out. The V and J calls and clone size were taken over from that table, and D and trimming were inferred from the DNA. The sample contains approximately 160,000 clones, roughly 84% of which appear only once. In germline, CDR1 is SGDLS, CDR2 YYNGEE. There are 15 residues in the CDR3. Between the trimmed V and J ends, which lost 0 bases and 2 bases, there was a span of 12 bases. This clone was picked up a small number of times.

The TCR comes from a woman of 80 years or more with active or convalescent COVID-19. Sequenced sample: peripheral blood. V is TRBV9 and J is TRBJ2-7, with D possibly TRBD2 on 6 matching bases. The CDR3 bases are TGTGCCAGCAGCGTAGCCACTAGCACGACCTACGAGCAGTACTTC. Its protein is CASSVATSTTYEQYF.